The TCR beta chain described here comes from a study of cytomegalovirus exposure and HLA in healthy donors. It was with 60 Vbeta and 13 Jbeta primers that the PCR ran. Clones were sequenced by immunoSEQ multiplex PCR, and TCRdb holds only the in-frame ones, with some missing. The sample totals some 200,000 clones. Comments on this clone: Within the sample, other DNA sequences also encode this same CDR3.

Looked up from germline, CDR1 is SQVTM and CDR2 is ANQGSEA. V lost 2 bases and J 0 bases, leaving 10 bases between the germline ends. The CDR3 is 14 residues long. The specimen was PBMCs. The chain links TRBV29-1 to TRBJ1-1; D is unresolved. The TCR sequence derives from a woman younger than 30 in good health and CMV-seropositive. CDR3 DNA sequence: TGCAGCGTTGAAAGGGAGCCGCTGAACACTGAAGCTTTCTTT. Amino acids: CSVEREPLNTEAFF.